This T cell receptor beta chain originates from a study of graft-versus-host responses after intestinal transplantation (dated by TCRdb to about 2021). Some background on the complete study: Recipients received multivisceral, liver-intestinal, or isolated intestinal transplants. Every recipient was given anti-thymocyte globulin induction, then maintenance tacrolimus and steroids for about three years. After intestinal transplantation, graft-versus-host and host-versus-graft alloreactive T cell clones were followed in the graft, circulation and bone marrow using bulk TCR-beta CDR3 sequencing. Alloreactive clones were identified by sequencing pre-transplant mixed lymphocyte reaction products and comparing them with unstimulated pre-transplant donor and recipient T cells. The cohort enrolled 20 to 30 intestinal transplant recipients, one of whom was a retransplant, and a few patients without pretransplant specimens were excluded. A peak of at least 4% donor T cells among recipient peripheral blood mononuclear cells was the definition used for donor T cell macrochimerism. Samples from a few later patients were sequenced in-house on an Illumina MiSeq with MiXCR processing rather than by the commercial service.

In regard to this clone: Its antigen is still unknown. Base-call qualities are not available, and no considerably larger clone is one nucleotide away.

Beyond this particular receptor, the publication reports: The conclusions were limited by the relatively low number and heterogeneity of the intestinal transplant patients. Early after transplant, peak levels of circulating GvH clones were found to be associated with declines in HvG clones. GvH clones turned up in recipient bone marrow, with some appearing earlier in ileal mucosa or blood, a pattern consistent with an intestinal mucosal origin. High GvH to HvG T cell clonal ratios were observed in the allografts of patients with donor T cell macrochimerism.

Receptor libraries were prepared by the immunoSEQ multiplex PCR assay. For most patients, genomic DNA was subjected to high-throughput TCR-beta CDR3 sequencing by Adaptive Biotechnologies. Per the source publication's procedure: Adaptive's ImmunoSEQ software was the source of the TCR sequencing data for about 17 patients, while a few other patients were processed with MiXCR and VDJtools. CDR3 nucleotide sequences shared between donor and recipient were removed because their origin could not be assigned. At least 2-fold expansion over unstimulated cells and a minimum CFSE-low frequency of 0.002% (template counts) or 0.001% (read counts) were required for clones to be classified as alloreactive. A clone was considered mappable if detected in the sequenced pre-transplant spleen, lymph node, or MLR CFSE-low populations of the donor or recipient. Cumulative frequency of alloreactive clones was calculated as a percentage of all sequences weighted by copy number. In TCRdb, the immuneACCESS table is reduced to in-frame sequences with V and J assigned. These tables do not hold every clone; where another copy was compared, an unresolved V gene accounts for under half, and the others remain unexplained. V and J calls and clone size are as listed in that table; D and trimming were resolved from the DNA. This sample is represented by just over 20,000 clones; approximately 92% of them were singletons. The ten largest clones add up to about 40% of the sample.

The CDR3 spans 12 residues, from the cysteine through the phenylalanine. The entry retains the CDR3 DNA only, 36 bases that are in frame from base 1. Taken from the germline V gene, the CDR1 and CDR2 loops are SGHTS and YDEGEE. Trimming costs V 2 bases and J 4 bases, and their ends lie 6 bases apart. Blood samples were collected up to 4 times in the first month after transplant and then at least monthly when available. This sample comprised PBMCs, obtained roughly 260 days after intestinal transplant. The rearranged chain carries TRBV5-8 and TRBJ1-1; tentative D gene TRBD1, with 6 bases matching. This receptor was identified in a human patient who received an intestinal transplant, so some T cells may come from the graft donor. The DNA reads TGTGCCAGCAGCTTCAGGGGCACTGAAGCTTTCTTT. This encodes CASSFRGTEAFF.